These 9 T cell receptor beta chains originate from one sample sequenced in a study of shared clonotypes between healthy human individuals. Assay: immunoSEQ multiplex PCR; the TCRdb copy retains only in-frame clones and omits some. Of around 2,100,000 clones listed, about 95% are singletons. Naive CD8 cells, CD45RO-negative and positively selected for CCR7, excluded terminally differentiated effector memory CD45RA+ cells. The sample taken for sequencing was naive CD8+ T cells sorted from blood. Receptors were obtained from a man in his late teens or twenties in good health.

The chain joins TRBV7-6 to TRBJ2-3, with D possibly being TRBD2 (6 bases). This CDR3 is 17 amino acids long. CDR1 is SGHVS, CDR2 FNYEAQ, per germline. V was trimmed by 5 bases and J by 5 bases, leaving 23 bases between them. This CDR3 is CASSPPPWAAEGDTQYF. The CDR3 DNA follows: TGTGCCAGCAGCCCACCCCCCTGGGCGGCGGAGGGAGATACGCAGTATTTT.

This chain joins TRBV4-3 and TRBJ2-7; TRBD1 matches at 8 bases. Germline V CDR1 and CDR2: LGHNA, YSLEER. Unmatched junction bases numbered 2, after V lost 0 bases and J lost 4 bases. CDR3 length: 14 residues. This CDR3 reads CASSQDRDRYEQYF. Here the CDR3 DNA reads TGCGCCAGCAGCCAAGACAGGGACAGGTACGAGCAGTACTTC.

The chain carries TRBV7-9 and TRBJ2-5; D might be TRBD2 (6 bases). Germline V lookup: CDR1 SEHNR, CDR2 FQNEAQ (reference sequence). Trimming removed 2 bases at V and 4 bases at J, with 14 bases between. This CDR3 is built from 15 residues. The CDR3 DNA reads as TGTGCCAGCAGCTTACCCGGACTTAGCGGAGAGACCCAGTACTTC. This gives the protein CASSLPGLSGETQYF.

The rearrangement joins TRBV10-3 to TRBJ1-3; tentatively, D is TRBD1 (5 bases). This CDR3 is 14 amino acids long. Germline V CDR1 and CDR2: ENHRY, SYGVKD. Trimming took off 10 bases at V and 4 bases at J, with 17 bases between the two ends. CDR3 nucleotides: TGTGCCAGCCGAGGGGAGCAGACAGGAAACACCATATATTTT. Protein: CASRGEQTGNTIYF.

The chain combines TRBV4-3 with TRBJ2-1; 7 bases are shared with TRBD2. J gave up 6 bases and V 0 bases, and 11 bases lay outside the gene matches. Germline CDR1 reads LGHNA; CDR2 reads YSLEER. This CDR3 region has 17 residues. Written as DNA, the CDR3 is TGCGCCAGCAGCCAAGATGCCCTGGGGGGGGAGAGCAATGAGCAGTTCTTC. Its protein is CASSQDALGGESNEQFF.

This chain connects TRBV6-5 to TRBJ2-7; D may be TRBD2 (5 bases). The CDR3 extends over 15 amino acids. Trimming removed 0 bases from V and 7 bases from J, with 16 bases in between. Germline CDR1 is MNHEY and CDR2 is SVGAGI. The CDR3 is CASSYSEVAPEEQYF. CDR3 DNA: TGTGCCAGCAGTTACTCGGAGGTAGCTCCCGAAGAGCAGTACTTC.

Details on this clone: The same CDR3 can be traced to other DNA sequences in this sample. The gene calls are TRBV4-1 and TRBJ2-7; TRBD2 aligns across 9 bases. Germline CDR1 reads MGHRA; CDR2 reads YSYEKL. The CDR3 contains 15 residues. Trimming cost V 1 base and J 1 base; bases outside gene matches: 2. CDR3 sequence: CASSQGLAVSYEQYF. The CDR3 DNA reads as TGCGCCAGCAGCCAAGGACTAGCGGTGTCCTACGAGCAGTACTTC.

The chain uses TRBV19 and TRBJ2-6; 9 bases fit TRBD2. This CDR3 comprises 17 residues. Trimming removed 0 bases from V and 1 base from J; junction bases left unmatched: 1. Germline V lookup: CDR1 LNHDA, CDR2 SQIVND (reference sequence). The CDR3 DNA reads TGTGCCAGTAGTATAGATAGCGGGGGATCTGGGGCCAACGTCCTGACTTTC. Its translation is CASSIDSGGSGANVLTF.

This clone turned up a few times. In DNA, the CDR3 is TGTGCCAGCAGCTTTGGAGCGGGAGCCTACGAGCAGTACTTC. The encoded protein is CASSFGAGAYEQYF. The rearrangement uses TRBV5-5 and TRBJ2-7; 8 bases line up with TRBD2. With V trimmed by 2 bases and J by 2 bases, 3 bases remained unmatched. This CDR3 region has 14 residues. The germline V gene has CDR1 SGHKS and CDR2 YYEKEE (reference sequence). The full variable domain, with the rest looked up from reference TRBV5-5 and TRBJ2-7, is DAGVTQSPTHLIKTRGQQVTLRCSPISGHKSVSWYQQVLGQGPQFIFQYYEKEERGRGNFPDRFSARQFPNYSSELNVNALLLGDSALYLCASSFGAGAYEQYFGPGTRLTVT.